Shown below are 31 T cell receptor beta chains from a single sample sequenced in a study of T cells in Graves' hyperthyroidism and ophthalmopathy. What was amplified from RNA transcripts were TCR beta CDR3 regions. First-round RT-PCR with HTBI primers amplified the TCR CDR3 region. Each CDR3 protein gets one entry after TCRdb re-called the multiplex PCR reads with MiXCR. There are hundreds of thousands of distinct CDR3 sequences in the sample; 16% occur only once, and around 18% lies in the top ten. The sample taken for sequencing was blood. The receptors were gathered from a woman aged 18-29 years with Graves' hyperthyroidism.

This clonotype was seen repeatedly, ten times or more. This chain uses TRBV28 with TRBJ2-1, with D possibly matching TRBD1 (7 bases). This CDR3 comprises 16 residues. V was shortened by 6 bases and J by 3 bases, with 18 bases between the two germline ends. In germline, CDR1 is MDHEN, CDR2 SYDVKM. The CDR3: CASSRRQGLGYNEQFF. Here the CDR3 DNA reads TGTGCCAGCAGCCGCCGACAGGGACTGGGCTACAATGAGCAGTTCTTC.

In its sample, this clonotype was seen a few times. The rearrangement uses TRBV12-3 or TRBV12-4 and TRBJ2-4; the D is unclear. The CDR3 runs to 12 residues. The V end lost 2 bases, the J end lost 5 bases, and 4 bases lay between the germline ends. The CDR3 loop reads CASSLLQNIQYF. The CDR3 DNA follows: TGTGCCAGCAGTTTACTTCAAAACATTCAGTACTTC.

V gene TRBV6-2 or TRBV6-3 combines with J gene TRBJ2-4; D not certain. The CDR3 spans 15 residues. The germline CDR1 and CDR2 sequences are MNHEY and SVGEGT. Trimming removed 6 bases at V and 0 bases at J, with 12 bases between. CDR3 residues: CASRSYNQAKNIQYF. The CDR3 DNA follows: TGTGCCAGCAGATCCTACAACCAAGCCAAAAACATTCAGTACTTC.

This clonotype was detected ten times or more. One junction end disagrees with the germline gene, perhaps due to a read error. The chain couples TRBV12-3 or TRBV12-4 to TRBJ2-1; no definite D call. CDR3 length: 13 residues. CDR3 region: CASSYYPANQQFF. The CDR3 nucleotides read TGTGCCAGCAGTTATTACCCGGCCAATCAGCAGTTCTTC.

This clonotype has at least ten counts. This chain uses TRBV20-1 with TRBJ2-1, with 14 bases fitting TRBD2. The CDR3 is 19 residues long. V shed 1 base, J shed 0 bases, and the junction held 8 bases outside the gene matches. The germline CDR1 and CDR2 sequences are DFQATT and SNEGSKA (reference sequence). Here the CDR3 DNA reads TGCAGTGCTAGAGGATGGGGGACTAGCGGGAGTGGCTCCTACAATGAGCAGTTCTTC. Its protein is CSARGWGTSGSGSYNEQFF.

The chain links TRBV15 to TRBJ1-2; 7 nucleotides match TRBD1. The CDR3 extends over 16 amino acids. With 1 base clipped from V and 3 bases from J, the junction kept 8 bases outside the gene matches. The germline gives CDR1 LNHNV, CDR2 YYDKDF (reference sequence). In DNA, the CDR3 is TGTGCCACCAGCAGAGCCCGGACAGGTTCACACTATGGCTACACCTTC. Translating gives CATSRARTGSHYGYTF.

This clonotype was observed at least ten times. This chain connects TRBV30 to TRBJ2-5, with TRBD2 identical over 10 bases. With V trimmed by 2 bases and J by 12 bases, 9 bases remained unmatched. The CDR3 is 13 residues long. CDR1 GTSNPN and CDR2 SVGIG come from the germline V gene (reference sequence). DNA for the CDR3: TGTGCCTGGAGTCCCACGTCTAGCGGGAGTGAGTACTTC. Amino acids: CAWSPTSSGSEYF.

This clonotype was counted at least ten times. V and J are TRBV10-1 and TRBJ2-7; D is perhaps TRBD1 (6 bases). The V end was cut by 0 bases, the J end by 0 bases, with 15 bases between. Germline values: CDR1 WNHNN, CDR2 SYGVQD (reference sequence). The CDR3 has 17 amino acids. CDR3 sequence reads: CASSESDTGTNSYEQYF. In DNA, the CDR3 is TGCGCCAGCAGTGAGTCGGACACCGGGACAAACTCCTACGAGCAGTACTTC.

In this sample, this clonotype turned up a few times. The J gene is TRBJ2-5, the V gene TRBV7-2; unclear D gene. The germline gives CDR1 SGHTA, CDR2 FQGNSA. The V and J ends lost 5 bases and 4 bases respectively, with 11 bases between them. The CDR3 spans 13 residues. The CDR3 is CASSLILTETQYF. In nucleotides, the CDR3 is TGTGCCAGCAGCCTAATACTAACAGAGACCCAGTACTTC. Together with reference TRBV7-2 and TRBJ2-5, the CDR3 gives the full variable domain: GAGVSQSPSNKVTEKGKDVELRCDPISGHTALYWYRQSLGQGLEFLIYFQGNSAPDKSGLPSDRFSAERTGGSVSTLTIQRTQQEDSAVYLCASSLILTETQYFGPGTRLLVL.

The sample holds many counts of this clonotype. The V and J genes are TRBV28 and TRBJ1-5, with no clear D. Germline CDR1 MDHEN, CDR2 SYDVKM. The germline V and J ends were trimmed by 6 bases and 0 bases, with 12 bases remaining between them. CDR3 length: 15 residues. CDR3 protein: CASRGWSDSNQPQHF. In DNA form, the CDR3 reads TGTGCCAGCAGGGGCTGGTCAGATAGCAATCAGCCCCAGCATTTT.

V is TRBV10-3 and J is TRBJ1-1; 7 bases match TRBD1. V lost 4 bases, J lost 5 bases, and 4 bases stayed unmatched. The CDR3 consists of 13 residues. Germline CDR1 and CDR2: ENHRY and SYGVKD. DNA of the CDR3: TGTGCCATCAGTGTAACAGGGGATACTGAAGCTTTCTTT. Protein product: CAISVTGDTEAFF.

The chain recombines TRBV5-1 with TRBJ1-1; D ambiguous. CDR1 SGHRS and CDR2 YFSETQ come from the germline V gene. The V and J ends lost 4 bases and 0 bases respectively, with 25 bases between them. The CDR3 totals 19 residues. The CDR3 protein is CASSPPWGARGILNTEAFF. The CDR3 coding sequence is TGCGCCAGCAGCCCCCCCTGGGGTGCGCGGGGTATTCTGAACACTGAAGCTTTCTTT. Full variable domain (missing parts from reference TRBV5-1 and TRBJ1-1): KAGVTQTPRYLIKTRGQQVTLSCSPISGHRSVSWYQQTPGQGLQFLFEYFSETQRNKGNFPGRFSGRQFSNSRSEMNVSTLELGDSALYLCASSPPWGARGILNTEAFFGQGTRLTVV.

This clonotype was seen only a few times. The junction differs from germline at one of its ends, possibly a read error. The V call is TRBV5-1, the J call TRBJ1-1; D is undetermined. CDR3 size: 14 residues. Germline V CDR1 and CDR2: SGHRS, YFSETQ. The CDR3 here is CASRWAGRNTEAFF. For the CDR3, the DNA is TGTGCCAGCAGATGGGCCGGGAGGAACACTGAAGCTTTCTTT.

This clonotype was observed a handful of times. In DNA form, the CDR3 reads TGTGCCAGCAGTTTGATCGTAGGGAGTGGGGCCAAAAACATTCAGTACTTC. Residues: CASSLIVGSGAKNIQYF. This sequence joins TRBV27 and TRBJ2-4; tentatively, D is TRBD2 (5 bases). The CDR3 extends over 17 amino acids. V was clipped by 3 bases and J by 1 base, with 16 bases between them. CDR1 is MNHEY and CDR2 is SMNVEV in the germline V gene (reference sequence).

This clonotype appeared a few times. The gene calls are TRBV19 and TRBJ2-1; TRBD2 is a possible D gene (6 bases). The CDR3 spans 16 residues. Per germline, CDR1 LNHDA and CDR2 SQIVND (reference sequence). Trimming pared 1 base from V and 2 bases from J, leaving 12 bases between. CDR3 sequence reads: CASSIGPGRTYNEQFF. DNA of the CDR3: TGTGCCAGTAGTATAGGCCCAGGGAGGACCTACAATGAGCAGTTCTTC.

This clonotype was counted ten times or more. The V and J genes are TRBV20-1 and TRBJ2-7; D remains ambiguous. V was pared by 5 bases and J by 7 bases, with 9 bases between. The germline V gene has CDR1 DFQATT and CDR2 SNEGSKA (reference sequence). This CDR3 is 10 amino acids long. The CDR3 is CSAQTEEQYF. CDR3 in DNA: TGCAGTGCTCAGACCGAGGAGCAGTACTTC.

This clonotype was seen only a few times. The chain recombines TRBV6-2 or TRBV6-3 with TRBJ2-7; 7 bases align to TRBD1. The germline gives CDR1 MNHEY, CDR2 SVGEGT. V dropped 0 bases and J dropped 2; count of bases not matched to a gene: 1. CDR3 length: 14 residues. The CDR3 reads CASSYSGTAYEQYF. CDR3 bases: TGTGCCAGCAGTTACTCGGGGACAGCCTACGAGCAGTACTTC.

This clonotype occurred many times. The V gene is TRBV7-2, the J gene TRBJ1-2; 10 nucleotides match TRBD1. The V gene end was trimmed by 4 bases and the J gene end by 5 bases; junction bases not matched to a gene: 4. CDR3 length equals 14 residues. Germline V gene data show CDR1 as SGHTA and CDR2 as FQGNSA. CDR3 sequence reads: CASSSTGGAYGYTF. The CDR3 DNA reads as TGTGCCAGCAGCTCGACAGGGGGCGCGTATGGCTACACCTTC.

The CDR3 reads CASSIDSGPSDTQYF. The CDR3 DNA is TGTGCCAGTAGTATAGATTCAGGTCCCTCAGATACGCAGTATTTT. This chain connects TRBV19 to TRBJ2-3; D uncertain. V gave up 0 bases and J gave up 4 bases, with 11 bases separating them. Germline V gene sequence: CDR1 LNHDA, CDR2 SQIVND (reference sequence). This CDR3 comprises 15 residues.

This chain connects TRBV6-6 to TRBJ2-7, with 7 positions matching TRBD2. The CDR3 has 13 residues. V dropped 2 bases and J dropped 6; count of bases not matched to a gene: 4. Germline assignment: CDR1 MNHNY and CDR2 SVGAGI (reference sequence). DNA for the CDR3: TGTGCCAGCAGTTACCGGACGGGGGGCGAGCAGTACTTC. This codes for CASSYRTGGEQYF.

This clonotype was counted only a few times. The chain combines TRBV6-2 or TRBV6-3 with TRBJ2-1, with TRBD2 identical over 9 bases. The CDR3 spans 15 residues. The trim removed 2 bases at V and 5 bases at J, leaving 4 bases unmatched. The germline CDR1 and CDR2 sequences are MNHEY and SVGEGT. In DNA form, the CDR3 reads TGTGCCAGCAGTTACGCGGGAGGGTTCGACAATGAGCAGTTCTTC. Encoded protein: CASSYAGGFDNEQFF.

V gene TRBV29-1 combines with J gene TRBJ1-1; D is unclear. This CDR3 has 13 residues. V lost 3 bases to trimming and J lost 6 bases, with 14 bases between them. In germline, CDR1 is SQVTM, CDR2 ANQGSEA. CDR3 loop: CSVEASGSAEAFF. The CDR3 DNA reads TGCAGCGTTGAGGCGTCTGGGTCGGCTGAAGCTTTCTTT.

This clonotype has only a few counts. J is TRBJ1-5 and V is TRBV12-5; no clear D. The V end lost 3 bases, the J end lost 3 bases, and 9 bases lay between the germline ends. Germline V gene data show CDR1 as LGHNT and CDR2 as FRNRAP. The CDR3 has 14 amino acids. This CDR3 reads CASGFSETNQPQHF. The CDR3 nucleotides read TGTGCTAGTGGTTTTTCAGAAACCAATCAGCCCCAGCATTTT.

Ten or more counts support this clonotype. J is TRBJ2-1 and V is TRBV7-9, with a possible D match to TRBD2 (5 bases). The V end was cut by 5 bases, the J end by 0 bases, with 17 bases between. This CDR3 region has 17 residues. Germline CDR1 and CDR2: SEHNR and FQNEAQ (reference sequence). The CDR3 DNA reads TGTGCCAGCAGCCCCCCGAGCGGCAGGCGCTCCTACAATGAGCAGTTCTTC. Amino acids: CASSPPSGRRSYNEQFF.

This clonotype was counted many times. V is TRBV6-1 and J is TRBJ2-7, with D unclear. The germline gives CDR1 MNHNS, CDR2 SASEGT. Trimming shortened V by 1 base and J by 4 bases, and 11 bases separated the two germline ends. The CDR3 consists of 14 residues. This CDR3 is CASSEVVNPYEQYF. Here the CDR3 DNA reads TGTGCCAGCAGTGAAGTGGTTAACCCGTACGAGCAGTACTTC.

This chain uses TRBV7-6 with TRBJ2-7; 9 nucleotides line up with TRBD1. The V gene's germline CDR1 is SGHVS and CDR2 FNYEAQ. The J segment lost 4 bases and the V segment lost 5 bases, leaving 3 bases of the junction unmatched. The CDR3 has 13 amino acids. The CDR3 bases are TGTGCCAGCAGCATTGGACAGGGGTACGAGCAGTACTTC. It yields the protein CASSIGQGYEQYF.

This clonotype was counted at least ten times. The V and J genes are TRBV20-1 and TRBJ1-6; maybe TRBD1 (5 bases). Germline V gene sequence: CDR1 DFQATT, CDR2 SNEGSKA (reference sequence). The ends were cut back, 3 bases at V and 7 bases at J, with 13 bases in the middle. The CDR3 loop spans 14 amino acids. This CDR3 is CSARKDRENSPLHF. CDR3 bases: TGCAGTGCTAGGAAAGACAGAGAGAATTCACCCCTCCACTTT.

This clonotype was detected ten times or more. This rearrangement joins TRBV6-5 to TRBJ1-1; D perhaps matches TRBD1 (5 bases). Germline values: CDR1 MNHEY, CDR2 SVGAGI. This CDR3 region has 16 residues. The germline V and J ends were trimmed by 2 bases and 1 base, with 14 bases remaining between them. The CDR3 sequence: CASSYQSGHSNTEAFF. CDR3 in DNA: TGTGCCAGCAGTTACCAGTCCGGACATTCGAACACTGAAGCTTTCTTT.

The chain couples TRBV6-6 to TRBJ2-2; no definite D call. Germline loops: CDR1 MNHNY, CDR2 SVGAGI (reference sequence). V was clipped by 2 bases and J by 4 bases, with 11 bases between them. The CDR3 totals 15 residues. The CDR3 loop reads CASSYLKPPTGELFF. CDR3 sequence (DNA): TGTGCCAGCAGTTACCTTAAACCGCCCACCGGGGAGCTGTTTTTT.

The chain links TRBV5-1 to TRBJ2-5; TRBD2 matches at 8 bases. The ends lost 1 base at V and 9 bases at J; junction bases unmatched: 8. The CDR3 sequence is 14 residues long. Per germline, CDR1 SGHRS and CDR2 YFSETQ. CDR3 loop: CASSLFGRREAQYF. The CDR3 region has the DNA TGCGCCAGCAGCTTGTTCGGGAGGCGGGAGGCCCAGTACTTC.

V is TRBV4-1 and J is TRBJ1-2; 10 bases are shared with TRBD1. This CDR3 has 16 residues. The V and J ends lost 2 bases and 6 bases, in that order; junction bases with no gene match: 9. Per germline, CDR1 MGHRA and CDR2 YSYEKL. CDR3 in amino acids: CASSQPSGQGGHGYTF. The DNA of the CDR3 is TGCGCCAGCAGCCAACCTTCCGGACAGGGGGGGCATGGCTACACCTTC.